The 10 T cell receptor beta chains reported below all come from one sample, sequenced in a study of T cells in Graves' hyperthyroidism and ophthalmopathy. RNA transcripts gave rise to amplified TCR beta CDR3 regions. When the TCR CDR3 underwent first-round RT-PCR, the HTBI primer set was used. TCRdb reanalysed the multiplex PCR reads using MiXCR and keeps one entry per CDR3 protein. The table shows about 840,000 distinct CDR3 sequences, with 35% to 45% occurring only once. Sequencing input: blood. All receptors come from a man younger than 35 with Graves' hyperthyroidism.

Regarding this clonotype: This may stem from a read error, because a much larger clone lies one nucleotide away. The chain couples TRBV29-1 to TRBJ2-2; TRBD2 matches at 13 bases. Germline V gene sequence: CDR1 SQVTM, CDR2 ANQGSEA. This CDR3 spans 13 amino acids. V shed 7 bases, J shed 6 bases, and the junction held 2 bases outside the gene matches. In DNA form, the CDR3 reads TGCAGCGGACTAGCGGGGGGAGCCGGGGAGCTGTTTTTT. The encoded protein is CSGLAGGAGELFF.

This clonotype was observed many times. The chain uses TRBV19 and TRBJ1-5; 9 positions match TRBD1. CDR3 length equals 15 residues. Per the germline V gene, CDR1 is LNHDA and CDR2 is SQIVND (reference sequence). V shed 9 bases and J 3 bases; nucleotides not matched to a gene: 9. The CDR3 DNA sequence: TGTGCCAGCAGACCCGGGACAGGGAACAATCAGCCCCAGCATTTT. This gives the protein CASRPGTGNNQPQHF.

This clonotype was seen more than once but under ten times. The chain carries TRBV7-8 and TRBJ2-2; 10 bases are shared with TRBD2. Germline lookup yields CDR1 SGHVS and CDR2 FQNEAQ. The CDR3 has 18 amino acids. V was clipped by 3 bases and J by 6 bases; unmatched bases: 13. CDR3 bases: TGTGCCAGCAGCTTTACTATACGACTTACTAGCGGGGCCGGGGAGCTGTTTTTT. Residues: CASSFTIRLTSGAGELFF.

The V gene is TRBV11-2, the J gene TRBJ1-2, with 7 positions matching TRBD1. Germline CDR1 is SGHAT and CDR2 is FQNNGV. The junction had 4 bases not matched to a gene; V was cut back by 4 bases and J by 2 bases. This CDR3 is built from 14 residues. CDR3 bases: TGTGCCAGCAGCTCCTGGGACAGCAACTATGGCTACACCTTC. It codes for CASSSWDSNYGYTF.

This clonotype was seen at least ten times. V gene TRBV7-9 combines with J gene TRBJ2-2, with 7 bases that match TRBD2. The CDR3 extends over 15 amino acids. The germline CDR1 and CDR2 sequences are SEHNR and FQNEAQ (reference sequence). V lost 3 bases to trimming and J lost 0 bases; unmatched junction nucleotides: 1. The CDR3 DNA reads TGTGCCAGCAGCTTGAGCGGGGCGAACACCGGGGAGCTGTTTTTT. It yields the protein CASSLSGANTGELFF.

The CDR3 DNA reads as TGTGCCAGCAGCTCCAGGTTAGAGCAGTACTTC. Encoded protein: CASSSRLEQYF. The genes are TRBV7-3 and TRBJ2-7; no definite D call. CDR3 size: 11 residues. Trimming shortened V by 4 bases and J by 7 bases, and 8 bases separated the two germline ends. Per the germline V gene, CDR1 is SGHTA and CDR2 is FQGTGA.

V is TRBV9 and J is TRBJ1-3; D is unclear. Per germline, CDR1 SGDLS and CDR2 YYNGEE. The CDR3 consists of 15 residues. With 0 bases removed from V and 8 bases from J, the gap between germline ends came to 15 bases. The CDR3 is CASSVEGDRRDTIYF. The CDR3 DNA follows: TGTGCCAGCAGCGTAGAAGGCGATCGGCGAGACACCATATATTTT.

V and J are TRBV25-1 and TRBJ2-2; TRBD1 matches at 7 bases. The V segment lost 6 bases and the J segment 5 bases; nucleotides outside the gene matches: 15. Germline values: CDR1 MGHDK, CDR2 SYGVNS. This CDR3 contains 17 residues. The CDR3 spells CASSSRPQGRRTGELFF. As DNA, the CDR3 is TGTGCCAGCAGCTCTCGACCACAGGGGAGACGGACCGGGGAGCTGTTTTTT. Using reference TRBV25-1 and TRBJ2-2 for the parts outside the CDR3, the full variable domain is EADIYQTPRYLVIGTGKKITLECSQTMGHDKMYWYQQDPGMELHLIHYSYGVNSTEKGDLSSESTVSRIRTEHFPLTLESARPSHTSQYLCASSSRPQGRRTGELFFGEGSRLTVL.

This chain uses TRBV9 with TRBJ2-7; the D gene is possibly TRBD1 (6 bases). CDR1 and CDR2 (germline): SGDLS, YYNGEE. The CDR3 has 16 amino acids. Trimming removed 3 bases from V and 5 bases from J, with 21 bases in between. The CDR3 region is CASSADHRELIHEQYF. CDR3 coding DNA: TGTGCCAGCAGCGCGGATCACAGGGAGTTGATTCACGAGCAGTACTTC.

This rearrangement joins TRBV9 to TRBJ2-5; 10 bases are shared with TRBD2. J lost 3 bases, V lost 1 base, and 3 bases had no gene match. This CDR3 is 15 amino acids long. The germline CDR1 and CDR2 sequences are SGDLS and YYNGEE. The CDR3 region is CASSVSLAGEETQYF. Here the CDR3 DNA reads TGTGCCAGCAGCGTATCCCTAGCGGGGGAAGAGACCCAGTACTTC.